This T cell receptor (beta chain) was documented in a study of cytomegalovirus exposure and HLA in healthy donors. Study summary: Findings of an earlier analysis included over 95 million unique TCR beta sequences from some 180 million T cells. Genetic ancestry analysis placed around four fifths of the 400 or so donors that were genotyped in the Caucasian-associated cluster.

The PCR ran on 60 Vbeta and 13 Jbeta primers. The protocol was immunoSEQ multiplex PCR, while the TCRdb copy is restricted to in-frame clones and leaves out a portion. Of 150,000 to 200,000 clones in the sample, 81% were seen once. Regarding the study as a whole: It was taken for granted in presence/absence analyses that sequencing depth across donors was roughly uniform. Later work found most CMV-associated TCR beta chains apparently HLA-restricted.

The CDR3 covers 14 residues. Germline values: CDR1 MGHRA, CDR2 YSYEKL. The ends lost 1 base at V and 6 bases at J; junction bases unmatched: 3. A note on this clone: The antigen remains undetermined.

This clonotype was obtained from a woman under 30 in good health and CMV-seronegative. The chain links TRBV4-1 to TRBJ2-1; 7 nucleotides line up with TRBD2. The specimen sequenced was PBMCs. CDR3 nucleotide sequence: TGCGCCAGCAGCCAAGGGGGAGGGGTCAATGAGCAGTTCTTC. Amino acids: CASSQGGGVNEQFF.